Below are 27 T cell receptor beta chains sequenced from a single sample in a study of T cells after yellow fever vaccination. TCRdb re-called the 5' RACE reads with MiXCR, one entry per CDR3 protein. The sample has around 300,000 distinct CDR3 sequences, roughly 4.3% seen once. The sample here was PBMCs, taken 5 days after the yellow fever booster vaccination. The origin of the receptors is a young man who received the YFV17D yellow fever vaccine.

The gene calls are TRBV18 and TRBJ2-1, with 8 nucleotides matching TRBD1. The length of the CDR3 is 14 residues. In germline, CDR1 is KGHSH, CDR2 LQKENI. V was clipped by 3 bases and J by 7 bases; unmatched bases: 5. The CDR3 bases are TGTGCCAGCTCACCTAAGACAGGGGAAAATGAGCAGTTCTTC. Its protein is CASSPKTGENEQFF.

A few counts support this clonotype. The rearrangement uses TRBV10-1 and TRBJ2-3; 10 positions agree with TRBD1. J lost 4 bases, V lost 5 bases, and 6 bases had no gene match. The CDR3 extends over 15 amino acids. Looked up from germline, CDR1 is WNHNN and CDR2 is SYGVQD (reference sequence). CDR3 coding DNA: TGCGCCAGCAGTACCGGGACAGGGGTGTCAGATACGCAGTATTTT. This gives the protein CASSTGTGVSDTQYF.

This clonotype was detected only a few times. The gene calls are TRBV4-1 and TRBJ1-2; TRBD1 is a possible D gene (5 bases). The V and J ends lost 1 base and 5 bases respectively, with 14 bases between them. The CDR3 runs to 15 residues. CDR1 is MGHRA and CDR2 is YSYEKL in the germline V gene. In nucleotides, the CDR3 is TGCGCCAGCAGCCAAGCCCCTCTAGGGGTTTATGGCTACACCTTC. It translates to CASSQAPLGVYGYTF.

This clonotype was detected a few times. The rearrangement links TRBV9 to TRBJ2-5, with 7 bases fitting TRBD1. This CDR3 is built from 14 residues. Losses at the gene ends were 0 bases for V and 4 bases for J; bases not matched to a gene: 3. Germline loops: CDR1 SGDLS, CDR2 YYNGEE. For the CDR3, the DNA is TGTGCCAGCAGCGTAGCTTCAGGGGGAGAGACCCAGTACTTC. The encoded protein is CASSVASGGETQYF.

This clonotype turned up a few times. The V and J genes are TRBV10-3 and TRBJ1-6; 10 nucleotides match TRBD1. The CDR3 is made up of 14 amino acids. Germline values: CDR1 ENHRY, CDR2 SYGVKD. The J segment lost 9 bases and the V segment lost 2 bases, leaving 1 base of the junction unmatched. CDR3 loop: CAISEDRGLSPLHF. The CDR3 nucleotides are TGTGCCATCAGTGAGGACAGGGGGCTTTCACCCCTCCACTTT.

This clonotype was found many times. V usage is TRBV7-6 and J usage is TRBJ2-1; 9 positions match TRBD2. The germline V gene has CDR1 SGHVS and CDR2 FNYEAQ. The length of the CDR3 is 19 residues. V was pared by 1 base and J by 2 bases, with 12 bases of the junction left unmatched. CDR3 loop: CASSLDPAGGLRPYNEQFF. The CDR3 nucleotides are TGTGCCAGCAGCTTAGATCCAGCGGGGGGCCTACGACCCTACAATGAGCAGTTCTTC.

This sequence joins TRBV7-3 and TRBJ2-3; D possibly corresponds to TRBD2 (6 bases). The CDR3 consists of 15 residues. Looked up from germline, CDR1 is SGHTA and CDR2 is FQGTGA. V was pared by 1 base and J by 2 bases, with 10 bases between. The CDR3 nucleotides read TGTGCCAGCAGCTTAATGGGGGGTTCCACAGATACGCAGTATTTT. This sequence encodes CASSLMGGSTDTQYF.

In its sample, this clonotype was seen many times. The rearrangement uses TRBV5-1 and TRBJ1-1; D unclear. This CDR3 comprises 13 residues. Trimming stripped 2 bases from V and 1 base from J, with 6 bases between. Per germline, CDR1 SGHRS and CDR2 YFSETQ. The CDR3 DNA sequence: TGCGCCAGCAGCTTTACGGGGAACACTGAAGCTTTCTTT. Its translation is CASSFTGNTEAFF.

V gene TRBV5-6 combines with J gene TRBJ2-7, with a weak D call TRBD1 (5 bases). Germline CDR1 reads SGHDT; CDR2 reads YYEEEE. This CDR3 comprises 13 residues. The V end lost 4 bases, the J end lost 8 bases, and 16 bases lay between the germline ends. The CDR3 nucleotides are TGTGCCAGCAGCCCGACGGATTCAGGGAAGCAGTACTTC. This codes for CASSPTDSGKQYF.

The chain recombines TRBV29-1 with TRBJ2-1; D might be TRBD2 (5 bases). V lost 6 bases and J 1 base, leaving 10 bases between the germline ends. This CDR3 has 13 amino acids. The germline V gene encodes CDR1 SQVTM and CDR2 ANQGSEA. CDR3 region: CSVPRGSYNEQFF. CDR3 DNA: TGCAGCGTACCAAGAGGGTCCTACAATGAGCAGTTCTTC.

The rearrangement joins TRBV2 to TRBJ2-5; 9 bases are shared with TRBD2. Unmatched junction bases numbered 8, after V lost 2 bases and J lost 7 bases. Germline CDR1 is SNHLY and CDR2 is FYNNEI. CDR3 size: 15 residues. DNA for the CDR3: TGTGCCAGCAGTGAAAGGCTAGCGGGGTCGACGACCCAGTACTTC. This gives the protein CASSERLAGSTTQYF.

In this sample, this clonotype turned up a few times. The rearrangement uses TRBV5-4 and TRBJ1-1; D not certain. Germline V lookup: CDR1 SGHNT, CDR2 YYREEE (reference sequence). This CDR3 comprises 13 residues. V gave up 5 bases and J gave up 0 bases, with 8 bases separating them. CDR3 sequence (DNA): TGTGCCAGCAGTAATATTCTGAACACTGAAGCTTTCTTT. Protein: CASSNILNTEAFF. The complete variable domain, with remaining parts taken from reference TRBV5-4 and TRBJ1-1, reads ETGVTQSPTHLIKTRGQQVTLRCSSQSGHNTVSWYQQALGQGPQFIFQYYREEENGRGNFPPRFSGLQFPNYSSELNVNALELDDSALYLCASSNILNTEAFFGQGTRLTVV.

This clonotype was counted between two and nine times. V and J are TRBV11-2 and TRBJ2-4; D unresolved. The V and J ends lost 2 bases and 0 bases respectively, with 11 bases between them. The CDR3 length is 16 residues. The germline gives CDR1 SGHAT, CDR2 FQNNGV. CDR3 DNA sequence: TGTGCCAGCAGCTTACGGCTAGGAGTAGCCAAAAACATTCAGTACTTC. Protein product: CASSLRLGVAKNIQYF.

This clonotype was seen many times. This chain connects TRBV5-1 to TRBJ2-1; D tentatively fits TRBD1 or TRBD2 (6 bases each). Trimming shortened V by 5 bases and J by 0 bases, and 15 bases separated the two germline ends. The CDR3 spans 16 residues. Germline CDR1 reads SGHRS; CDR2 reads YFSETQ. CDR3: CASRGTGASSYNEQFF. In DNA form, the CDR3 reads TGCGCCAGCAGAGGGACGGGGGCCAGCTCCTACAATGAGCAGTTCTTC.

Many counts were recorded for this clonotype. The V call is TRBV4-3, the J call TRBJ2-1; D unresolved. Germline V gene lookup returns CDR1 LGHNA and CDR2 YSLEER. This CDR3 comprises 13 residues. The ends were cut back, 0 bases at V and 11 bases at J, with 11 bases in the middle. The chain's CDR3 is CASSQDQERKQFF. The CDR3 DNA is TGCGCCAGCAGCCAAGATCAAGAACGAAAGCAGTTCTTC.

The J gene is TRBJ1-6, the V gene TRBV7-9; D gene ambiguous. V dropped 4 bases and J dropped 4 bases, with 8 bases sitting between them. The germline V gene has CDR1 SEHNR and CDR2 FQNEAQ (reference sequence). The CDR3 is made up of 14 amino acids. CDR3 sequence: CASSSTEYNSPLHF. In nucleotides, the CDR3 is TGTGCCAGCAGCTCAACGGAATATAATTCACCCCTCCACTTT.

The gene calls are TRBV2 and TRBJ2-7; D possibly corresponds to TRBD2 (5 bases). The germline V gene encodes CDR1 SNHLY and CDR2 FYNNEI. Trimming shortened V by 10 bases and J by 7 bases, and 20 bases separated the two germline ends. CDR3 length: 13 residues. CDR3 nucleotides: TGTGCCACCACCTCGGGAATCCTACGGGAGCAGTACTTC. Protein: CATTSGILREQYF.

This clonotype was observed many times. CDR3 bases: TGCAGTGCTAGAGGCCCGAACACTGAAGCTTTCTTT. It yields the protein CSARGPNTEAFF. This chain connects TRBV20-1 to TRBJ1-1; no definite D call. Germline values: CDR1 DFQATT, CDR2 SNEGSKA (reference sequence). This CDR3 has 12 residues. V shed 1 base and J shed 1 base, with 4 bases lying between them.

The CDR3 protein is CASTSLGGRLLTEAFF. CDR3 DNA: TGTGCCAGCACATCTTTAGGAGGCCGTTTACTCACTGAAGCTTTCTTT. V is TRBV6-5 and J is TRBJ1-1; D uncertain. CDR1 is MNHEY, CDR2 SVGAGI, per germline. Trimming pared 7 bases from V and 4 bases from J, leaving 22 bases between. The CDR3 is 16 residues long.

The V call is TRBV11-2, the J call TRBJ2-1; 9 positions agree with TRBD1. V dropped 5 bases and J dropped 1; count of bases not matched to a gene: 15. Germline CDR1 is SGHAT and CDR2 is FQNNGV. The CDR3 runs 19 residues. The CDR3 spells CASSPSPGTGSGSYNEQFF. CDR3 bases: TGTGCCAGCAGCCCAAGTCCCGGGACAGGGTCGGGGTCCTACAATGAGCAGTTCTTC.

In this sample, this clonotype turned up many times. The chain is built from TRBV29-1 and TRBJ1-2, with 7 nucleotides matching TRBD1. From germline, CDR1 is SQVTM and CDR2 ANQGSEA. J gave up 4 bases and V 5 bases, and 4 bases lay outside the gene matches. CDR3 size: 12 residues. CDR3 residues: CSVRQGVYGYTF. In DNA form, the CDR3 reads TGCAGCGTTCGACAGGGAGTCTATGGCTACACCTTC.

The chain combines TRBV7-2 with TRBJ2-3; D ambiguous. Trimming removed 5 bases from V and 2 bases from J, with 8 bases in between. Per germline, CDR1 SGHTA and CDR2 FQGNSA. The CDR3 is 13 amino acids. The CDR3 DNA is TGTGCCAGCAGCCCTACCGACACAGATACGCAGTATTTT. Translating gives CASSPTDTDTQYF.

As DNA, the CDR3 is TGTGCCAGCAGTTACTTCCGAGGGGACGCGAGCGAGACCCAGTACTTC. Its protein is CASSYFRGDASETQYF. This chain connects TRBV6-5 to TRBJ2-5, with D perhaps given as TRBD1 or TRBD2 (5 bases each). Germline values: CDR1 MNHEY, CDR2 SVGAGI. The CDR3 has 16 residues. Trimming took off 1 base at V and 5 bases at J, with 17 bases between the two ends.

This clonotype was detected ten times or more. The J gene is TRBJ1-6, the V gene TRBV13; no clear D. Germline V gene data show CDR1 as PRHDT and CDR2 as FYEKMQ (reference sequence). The CDR3 has 12 residues. V was trimmed by 2 bases and J by 9 bases, leaving 5 bases between them. The CDR3: CASSLLSSPLHF. CDR3 nucleotides: TGTGCCAGCAGCTTACTCAGTTCACCCCTCCACTTT.

This clonotype appeared a few times. The J gene is TRBJ2-5, the V gene TRBV20-1, with 12 bases lining up with TRBD2. CDR3 length: 15 amino acids. V shed 5 bases and J 3 bases; nucleotides not matched to a gene: 7. Germline V gene sequence: CDR1 DFQATT, CDR2 SNEGSKA (reference sequence). The CDR3 DNA follows: TGCAGTGCTCATGAGACTAGCGGGGGAAAAGAGACCCAGTACTTC. It encodes CSAHETSGGKETQYF.

This clonotype showed up many times. V usage is TRBV12-3 or TRBV12-4 and J usage is TRBJ1-2; 10 bases agree with TRBD1. The CDR3 has 14 residues. J was trimmed by 8 bases and V by 5 bases; bases with no gene match: 8. The CDR3 DNA sequence: TGTGCCAGCAGTCTGACAGGGGGCAGCTGGGGCTACACCTTC. Protein sequence: CASSLTGGSWGYTF.

The sample holds a few counts of this clonotype. The rearrangement joins TRBV12-3 or TRBV12-4 to TRBJ2-1; D perhaps matches TRBD2 (7 bases). The CDR3 extends over 16 amino acids. With 3 bases removed from V and 4 bases from J, the gap between germline ends came to 16 bases. CDR3 amino acids: CASSLWTGGPYNEQFF. The CDR3 bases are TGTGCCAGCAGTTTGTGGACCGGGGGGCCGTACAATGAGCAGTTCTTC.